One and the same sample provided the 3 T cell receptor beta chains below, sequenced in a study of blood T cell repertoires in COVID-19 (dated by TCRdb to the early 2020s). Library creation used the immunoSEQ multiplex PCR assay. TCRdb took this table from immuneACCESS and kept in-frame rearrangements with V and J called. Such tables lack part of the clones; where checked against another copy, unresolved V genes explain under half of the gap, and the rest is unexplained. Within this sample are about 150,000 clones, with about nine tenths of them counted one time only. Together, the top ten hold 35% to 40% of the sample. Sequencing was done on a sample of peripheral blood. The origin of the receptors is a man aged 50-59 years who had recovered from COVID-19.

The rearrangement links TRBV3-1 (or the pseudogene TRBV3-2) to TRBJ1-6; TRBD1 matches 10 bases. The J segment lost 5 bases and the V segment lost 4 bases, leaving 5 bases of the junction unmatched. The CDR3 covers 16 residues. Germline CDR1 LGHDT, CDR2 YNNKEL (reference sequence). DNA of the CDR3: TGTGCCAGCAGCCCACGGACAGGGGGTAATAATTCACCCCTCCACTTT. As protein: CASSPRTGGNNSPLHF.

This clone was seen a single time. In DNA, the CDR3 is TGTGCCAGCTCGGACAGGGGAGACACCGGGGAGCTGTTTTTT. It yields the protein CASSDRGDTGELFF. The chain recombines TRBV19 with TRBJ2-2; 9 bases are a match to TRBD1. CDR1 is LNHDA, CDR2 SQIVND, per germline (reference sequence). This CDR3 is built from 14 residues. The V gene end was trimmed by 9 bases and the J gene end by 3 bases; junction bases not matched to a gene: 5.

This chain links TRBV19 with TRBJ2-1, with no clear D. V was pared by 2 bases and J by 7 bases, with 12 bases between. Germline loops: CDR1 LNHDA, CDR2 SQIVND (reference sequence). The CDR3 covers 14 residues. The CDR3: CASSIRVYLNEQFF. The CDR3 DNA sequence: TGTGCCAGTAGTATACGGGTCTACCTAAATGAGCAGTTCTTC.